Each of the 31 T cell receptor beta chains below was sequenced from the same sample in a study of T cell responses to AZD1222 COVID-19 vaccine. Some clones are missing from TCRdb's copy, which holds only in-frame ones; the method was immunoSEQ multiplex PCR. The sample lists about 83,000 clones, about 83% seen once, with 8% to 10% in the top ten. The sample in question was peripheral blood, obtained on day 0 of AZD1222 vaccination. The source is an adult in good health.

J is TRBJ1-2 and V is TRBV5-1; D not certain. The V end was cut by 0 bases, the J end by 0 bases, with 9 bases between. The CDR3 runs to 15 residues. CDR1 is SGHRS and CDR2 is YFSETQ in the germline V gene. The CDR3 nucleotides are TGCGCCAGCAGCTTGGGAGCAGGAACTAACTATGGCTACACCTTC. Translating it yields CASSLGAGTNYGYTF.

CDR3 nucleotides: TGTGCCAGCAGCTTAGAACCAGCTAAACCCTACGAGCAGTACTTC. Residues: CASSLEPAKPYEQYF. V gene TRBV7-8 combines with J gene TRBJ2-7; D is unresolved. V dropped 1 base and J dropped 2 bases, with 12 bases sitting between them. The germline V gene has CDR1 SGHVS and CDR2 FQNEAQ. The CDR3 loop spans 15 amino acids.

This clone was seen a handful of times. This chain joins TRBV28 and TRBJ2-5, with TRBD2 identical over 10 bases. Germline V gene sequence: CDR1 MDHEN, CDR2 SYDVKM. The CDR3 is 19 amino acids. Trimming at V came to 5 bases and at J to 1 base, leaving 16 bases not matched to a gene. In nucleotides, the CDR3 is TGTGCCAGCAGTCCGAACCTGCCCGGACTAGCGGAGGTCCAAGAGACCCAGTACTTC. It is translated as CASSPNLPGLAEVQETQYF.

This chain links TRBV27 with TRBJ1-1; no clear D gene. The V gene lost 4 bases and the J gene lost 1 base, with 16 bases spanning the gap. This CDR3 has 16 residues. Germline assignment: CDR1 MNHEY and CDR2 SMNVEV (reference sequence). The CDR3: CASSSLPGVRNTEAFF. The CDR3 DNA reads TGTGCCAGCAGTTCTCTCCCGGGAGTCAGGAACACTGAAGCTTTCTTT.

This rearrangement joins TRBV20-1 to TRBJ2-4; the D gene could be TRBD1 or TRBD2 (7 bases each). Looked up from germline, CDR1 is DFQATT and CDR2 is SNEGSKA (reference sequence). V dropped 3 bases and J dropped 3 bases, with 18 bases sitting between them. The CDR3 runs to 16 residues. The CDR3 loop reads CSASYQGGEHKNIQYF. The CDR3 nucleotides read TGCAGTGCTAGTTACCAGGGGGGGGAGCACAAAAACATTCAGTACTTC.

The CDR3 DNA reads TGTGCCAGCAGCTTAGGTCCGGGGAAAAACTATGGCTACACCTTC. Translated, it gives CASSLGPGKNYGYTF. J is TRBJ1-2 and V is TRBV7-6; no clear D gene. This CDR3 has 15 amino acids. The V end lost 1 base, the J end lost 2 bases, and 11 bases lay between the germline ends. Per the germline V gene, CDR1 is SGHVS and CDR2 is FNYEAQ.

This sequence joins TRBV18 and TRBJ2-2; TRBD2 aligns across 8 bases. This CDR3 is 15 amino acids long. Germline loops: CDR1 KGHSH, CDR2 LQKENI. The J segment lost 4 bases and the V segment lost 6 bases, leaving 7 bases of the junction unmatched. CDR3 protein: CASSWSGRGTGELFF. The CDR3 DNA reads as TGTGCCAGCTCCTGGAGCGGGAGAGGCACCGGGGAGCTGTTTTTT.

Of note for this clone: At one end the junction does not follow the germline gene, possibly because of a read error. Written as DNA, the CDR3 is TGTGCTAGCAGCTCCGGGAGCCATTCACCCCTCCACTTT. Translated: CASSSGSHSPLHF. This sequence joins TRBV7-7 and TRBJ1-6; unclear D gene. In germline, CDR1 is SSHAT, CDR2 FNYEAQ (reference sequence). The CDR3 contains 13 residues.

The chain's CDR3 is CSASVFKGAGGQPQHF. In DNA form, the CDR3 reads TGCAGTGCTAGTGTGTTTAAGGGAGCGGGTGGGCAGCCCCAGCATTTT. This chain connects TRBV20-1 to TRBJ1-5; D gene ambiguous. The germline V and J ends were trimmed by 3 bases and 7 bases, with 22 bases remaining between them. In germline, CDR1 is DFQATT, CDR2 SNEGSKA (reference sequence). There are 16 residues in the CDR3.

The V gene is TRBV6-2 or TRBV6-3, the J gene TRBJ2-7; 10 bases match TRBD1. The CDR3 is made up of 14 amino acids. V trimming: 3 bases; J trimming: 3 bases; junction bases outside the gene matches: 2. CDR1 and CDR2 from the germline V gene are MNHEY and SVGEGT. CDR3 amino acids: CASSYRTGGYEQYF. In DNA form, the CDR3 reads TGTGCCAGCAGTTATAGGACAGGGGGCTACGAGCAGTACTTC.

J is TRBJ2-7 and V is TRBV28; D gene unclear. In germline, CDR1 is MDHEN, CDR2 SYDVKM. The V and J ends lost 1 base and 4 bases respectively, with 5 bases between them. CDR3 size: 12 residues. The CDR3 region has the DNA TGTGCCAGCAGTTTATCTGAGTACGAGCAGTACTTC. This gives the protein CASSLSEYEQYF.

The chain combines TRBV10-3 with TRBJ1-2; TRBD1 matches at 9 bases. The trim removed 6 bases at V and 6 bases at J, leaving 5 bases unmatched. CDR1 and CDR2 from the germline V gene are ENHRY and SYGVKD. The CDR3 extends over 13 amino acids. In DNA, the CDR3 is TGTGCCATCAGAGGGACAGGGAGCGATGGCTACACCTTC. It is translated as CAIRGTGSDGYTF.

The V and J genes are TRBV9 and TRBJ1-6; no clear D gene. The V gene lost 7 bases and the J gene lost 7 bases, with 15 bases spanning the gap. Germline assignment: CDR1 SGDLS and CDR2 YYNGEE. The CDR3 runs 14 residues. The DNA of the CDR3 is TGTGCCAGCTCCTCGATCGCCATGAATTCACCCCTCCACTTT. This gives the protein CASSSIAMNSPLHF.

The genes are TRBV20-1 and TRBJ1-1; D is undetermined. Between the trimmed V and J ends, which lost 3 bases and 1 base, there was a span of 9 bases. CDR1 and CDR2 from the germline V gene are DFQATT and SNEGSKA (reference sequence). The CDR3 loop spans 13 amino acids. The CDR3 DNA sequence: TGCAGTGCTAGTGACCGGGGGAACACTGAAGCTTTCTTT. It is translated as CSASDRGNTEAFF.

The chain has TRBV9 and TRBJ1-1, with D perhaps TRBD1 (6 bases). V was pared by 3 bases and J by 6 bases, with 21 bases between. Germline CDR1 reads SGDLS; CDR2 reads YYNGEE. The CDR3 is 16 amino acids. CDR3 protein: CASSGSPSKQGPEAFF. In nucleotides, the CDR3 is TGTGCCAGCAGCGGTTCCCCGTCAAAACAGGGCCCTGAAGCTTTCTTT. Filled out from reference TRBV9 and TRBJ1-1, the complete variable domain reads DSGVTQTPKHLITATGQRVTLRCSPRSGDLSVYWYQQSLDQGLQFLIQYYNGEERAKGNILERFSAQQFPDLHSELNLSSLELGDSALYFCASSGSPSKQGPEAFFGQGTRLTVV.

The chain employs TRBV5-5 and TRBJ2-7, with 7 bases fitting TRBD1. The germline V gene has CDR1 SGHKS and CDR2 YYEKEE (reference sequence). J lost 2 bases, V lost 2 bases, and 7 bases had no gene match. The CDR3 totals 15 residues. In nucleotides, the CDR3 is TGTGCCAGCAGCTTCGACAGGGCGGGCACCTACGAGCAGTACTTC. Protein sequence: CASSFDRAGTYEQYF.

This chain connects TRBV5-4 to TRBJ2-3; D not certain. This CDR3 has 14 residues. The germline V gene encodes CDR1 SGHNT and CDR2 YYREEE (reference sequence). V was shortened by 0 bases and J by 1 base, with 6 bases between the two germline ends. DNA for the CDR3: TGTGCCAGCAGCTTGGATGTTGGCACAGATACGCAGTATTTT. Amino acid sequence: CASSLDVGTDTQYF.

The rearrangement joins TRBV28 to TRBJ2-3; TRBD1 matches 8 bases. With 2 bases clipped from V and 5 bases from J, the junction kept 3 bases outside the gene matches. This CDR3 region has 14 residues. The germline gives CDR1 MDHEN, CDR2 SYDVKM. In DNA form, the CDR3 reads TGTGCCAGCAGTTTACAGGGGGCAGGAGATACGCAGTATTTT. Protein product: CASSLQGAGDTQYF. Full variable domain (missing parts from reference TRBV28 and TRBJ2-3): DVKVTQSSRYLVKRTGEKVFLECVQDMDHENMFWYRQDPGLGLRLIYFSYDVKMKEKGDIPEGYSVSREKKERFSLILESASTNQTSMYLCASSLQGAGDTQYFGPGTRLTVL.

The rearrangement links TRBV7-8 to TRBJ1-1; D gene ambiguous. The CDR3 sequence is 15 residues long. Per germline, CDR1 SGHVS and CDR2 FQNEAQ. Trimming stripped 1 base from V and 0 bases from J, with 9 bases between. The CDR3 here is CASSLESSMNTEAFF. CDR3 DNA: TGTGCCAGCAGCTTAGAGTCGAGTATGAACACTGAAGCTTTCTTT.

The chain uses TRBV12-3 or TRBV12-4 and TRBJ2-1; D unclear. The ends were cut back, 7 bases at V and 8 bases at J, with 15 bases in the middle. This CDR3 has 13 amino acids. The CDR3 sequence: CASTFGLVYEQFF. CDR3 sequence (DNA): TGTGCCAGCACCTTTGGCCTAGTCTATGAGCAGTTCTTC.

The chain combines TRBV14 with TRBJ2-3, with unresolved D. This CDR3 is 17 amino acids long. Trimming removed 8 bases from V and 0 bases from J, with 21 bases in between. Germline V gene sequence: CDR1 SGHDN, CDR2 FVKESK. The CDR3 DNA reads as TGTGCCAGCCTCGGACCTACATTTGAAACTAGCACAGATACGCAGTATTTT. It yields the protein CASLGPTFETSTDTQYF.

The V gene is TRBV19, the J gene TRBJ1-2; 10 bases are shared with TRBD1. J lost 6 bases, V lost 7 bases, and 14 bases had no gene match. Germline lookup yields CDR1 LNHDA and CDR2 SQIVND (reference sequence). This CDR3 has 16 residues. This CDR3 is CASTVTWTGGSDGYTF. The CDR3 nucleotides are TGTGCCAGTACCGTAACTTGGACAGGGGGATCGGATGGCTACACCTTC.

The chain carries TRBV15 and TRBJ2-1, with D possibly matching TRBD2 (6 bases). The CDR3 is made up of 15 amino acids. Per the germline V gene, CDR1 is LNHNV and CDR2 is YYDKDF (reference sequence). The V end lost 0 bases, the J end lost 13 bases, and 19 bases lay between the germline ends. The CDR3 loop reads CATSRDPGVVLYQFF. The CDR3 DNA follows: TGTGCCACCAGCAGAGATCCGGGAGTGGTGTTATATCAGTTCTTC.

The CDR3 here is CASRTGELYEQYF. The CDR3, as DNA: TGTGCCAGCCGAACAGGGGAGCTCTACGAGCAGTACTTC. V is TRBV19 and J is TRBJ2-7, with TRBD1 matching over 7 bases. The V segment lost 9 bases and the J segment 3 bases; nucleotides outside the gene matches: 8. Germline CDR1 reads LNHDA; CDR2 reads SQIVND (reference sequence). This CDR3 is built from 13 residues. The full variable domain, in which reference TRBV19 and TRBJ2-7 provide the parts outside the CDR3, is DGGITQSPKYLFRKEGQNVTLSCEQNLNHDAMYWYRQDPGQGLRLIYYSQIVNDFQKGDIAEGYSVSREKKESFPLTVTSAQKNPTAFYLCASRTGELYEQYFGPGTRLTVT.

CDR3 residues: CASGTGGTEAFF. The CDR3 DNA reads as TGTGCCAGTGGGACAGGGGGGACTGAAGCTTTCTTT. The chain recombines TRBV2 with TRBJ1-1; 11 nucleotides match TRBD1. The CDR3 is 12 residues long. The V and J ends lost 9 bases and 5 bases, in that order; junction bases with no gene match: 2. In germline, CDR1 is SNHLY, CDR2 FYNNEI.

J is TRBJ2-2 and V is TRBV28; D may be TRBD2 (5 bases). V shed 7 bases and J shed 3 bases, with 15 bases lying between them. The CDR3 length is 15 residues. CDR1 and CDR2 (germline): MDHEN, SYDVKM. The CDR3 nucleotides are TGTGCCAGCACCCTCCGGACTTTCTACACCGGGGAGCTGTTTTTT. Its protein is CASTLRTFYTGELFF.

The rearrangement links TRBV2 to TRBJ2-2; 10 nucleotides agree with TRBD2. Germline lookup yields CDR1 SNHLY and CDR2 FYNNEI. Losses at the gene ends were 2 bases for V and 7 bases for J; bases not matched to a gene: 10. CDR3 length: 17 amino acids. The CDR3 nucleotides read TGTGCCAGCAGTGAATTCGGGGCTAGCGGGAGTATCGGGGAGCTGTTTTTT. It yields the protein CASSEFGASGSIGELFF.

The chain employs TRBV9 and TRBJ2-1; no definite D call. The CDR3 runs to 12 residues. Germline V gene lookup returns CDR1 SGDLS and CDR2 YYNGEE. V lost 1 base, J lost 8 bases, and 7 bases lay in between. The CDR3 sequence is CASSVRTHEQFF. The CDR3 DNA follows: TGTGCCAGCAGCGTACGAACACATGAGCAGTTCTTC.

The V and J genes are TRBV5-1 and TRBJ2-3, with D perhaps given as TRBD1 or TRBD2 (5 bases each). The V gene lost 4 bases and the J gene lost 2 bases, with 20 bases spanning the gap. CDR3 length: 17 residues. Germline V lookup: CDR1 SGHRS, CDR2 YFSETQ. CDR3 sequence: CASSRTGAPGYTDTQYF. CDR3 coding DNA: TGCGCCAGCAGCCGAACCGGGGCCCCTGGTTACACAGATACGCAGTATTTT. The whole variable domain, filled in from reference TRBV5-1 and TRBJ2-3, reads KAGVTQTPRYLIKTRGQQVTLSCSPISGHRSVSWYQQTPGQGLQFLFEYFSETQRNKGNFPGRFSGRQFSNSRSEMNVSTLELGDSALYLCASSRTGAPGYTDTQYFGPGTRLTVL.

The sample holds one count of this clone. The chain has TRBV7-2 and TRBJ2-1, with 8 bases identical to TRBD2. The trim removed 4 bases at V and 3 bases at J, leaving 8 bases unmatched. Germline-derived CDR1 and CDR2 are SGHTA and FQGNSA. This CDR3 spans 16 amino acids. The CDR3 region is CASSYLATSDYNEQFF. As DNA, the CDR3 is TGTGCCAGCAGCTACCTAGCGACTAGCGACTACAATGAGCAGTTCTTC. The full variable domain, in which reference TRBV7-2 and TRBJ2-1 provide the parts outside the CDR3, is GAGVSQSPSNKVTEKGKDVELRCDPISGHTALYWYRQSLGQGLEFLIYFQGNSAPDKSGLPSDRFSAERTGGSVSTLTIQRTQQEDSAVYLCASSYLATSDYNEQFFGPGTRLTVL.

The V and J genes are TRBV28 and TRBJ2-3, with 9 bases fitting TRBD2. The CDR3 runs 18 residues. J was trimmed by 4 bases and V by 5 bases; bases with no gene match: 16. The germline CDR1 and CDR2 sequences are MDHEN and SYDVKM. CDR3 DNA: TGTGCCAGCAGTCCAATGGACTGGGCTAGCGGGGAAGCAGATACGCAGTATTTT. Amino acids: CASSPMDWASGEADTQYF.